This TCR beta chain originates from a study of T cell responses to AZD1222 COVID-19 vaccine. General study points: Distributed over spike, vaccine-associated CD4 TCRs predominated at 160-218 and 743-854.

The V gene end was trimmed by 3 bases and the J gene end by 1 base; junction bases not matched to a gene: 1. Germline-derived CDR1 and CDR2 are KGHSH and LQKENI. The CDR3 is 14 residues long. As to this clone: The antigen is undetermined. The same CDR3 also results from other DNA sequences found in this sample.

Clones were read by immunoSEQ multiplex PCR, and TCRdb kept only the in-frame ones, dropping some. The sample records approximately 130,000 clones, nearly 90% being singletons. Doses given second, at about 4 or about 12 weeks, were pooled. The sequencing used peripheral blood, collected 28 days after the second AZD1222 dose. The receptor was isolated from an adult who received the AZD1222 COVID-19 vaccine. The V gene is TRBV18, the J gene TRBJ1-2, with 8 positions matching TRBD1. The DNA of the CDR3 is TGTGCCAGCTCACCCGACAGGGGTAACTATGGCTACACCTTC. It specifies CASSPDRGNYGYTF.